This T cell receptor beta chain is drawn from a study of Tregs in tolerant kidney transplant recipients. Trimming stripped 10 bases from V and 4 bases from J, with 6 bases between. The CDR3 totals 10 residues. CDR1 is SGDLS and CDR2 is YYNGEE in the germline V gene. Mixed chimerism was transient after nonmyeloablative marrow transplants from related graft donors. The table came from immunoSEQ multiplex PCR; TCRdb's copy has only in-frame clones and leaves some out. The profile shows roughly 52,000 clones, 91% of them singletons. The source was CD8+ T cells from blood (PBMCs), collected 24 months after the transplant. The chain links TRBV9 to TRBJ1-5; D unclear. This receptor was taken from a human patient who received a combined kidney and bone marrow transplant. Some T cells may be graft donor cells. CDR3 sequence reads: CAPRNQPQHF. The CDR3 DNA sequence: TGTGCCCCTAGAAATCAGCCCCAGCATTTT.